The sequence of this TCR beta chain was determined in a study of blood T cell repertoires in COVID-19. Study details: The cDNA or gDNA used as material had been derived from T cells, B-cell-depleted T cells, or PBMCs.

Recruited during active infection, patients (from Seattle) were subsequently followed longitudinally. The V and J ends lost 2 bases and 5 bases, in that order; junction bases with no gene match: 5. This CDR3 is built from 15 residues. Germline values: CDR1 SGHRS, CDR2 YFSETQ. Under the authors' procedure: It was from reference gene primer amplification that nucleated cell counts were estimated. Using immunoSEQ multiplex PCR, the repertoire was profiled, and TCRdb retains in-frame clones only, with some absent. Clone size and V and J calls were adopted from that table, with D and trimming inferred from the DNA. Of 85,000 to 100,000 clones listed, around 90% are singletons.

The receptor's source is a man between 50 and 59 years old with COVID-19, enrolled during active disease. The sequenced material came from peripheral blood. The rearrangement links TRBV5-1 to TRBJ1-1; 11 nucleotides match TRBD1. The CDR3 sequence is CASSFGQGATTEAFF. As DNA, the CDR3 is TGCGCCAGCAGCTTTGGACAGGGGGCGACTACTGAAGCTTTCTTT.